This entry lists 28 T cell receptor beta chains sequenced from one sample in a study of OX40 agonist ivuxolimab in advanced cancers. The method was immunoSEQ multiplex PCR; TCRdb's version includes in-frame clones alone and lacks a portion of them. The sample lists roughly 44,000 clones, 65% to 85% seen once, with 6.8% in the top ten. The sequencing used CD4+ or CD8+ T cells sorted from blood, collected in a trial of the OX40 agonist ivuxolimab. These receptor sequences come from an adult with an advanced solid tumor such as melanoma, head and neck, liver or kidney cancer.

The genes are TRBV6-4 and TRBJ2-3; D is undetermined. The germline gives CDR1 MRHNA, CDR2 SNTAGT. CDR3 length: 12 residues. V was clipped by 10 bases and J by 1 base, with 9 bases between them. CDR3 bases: TGTGCCACCTCGGAAGGCACAGATACGCAGTATTTT. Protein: CATSEGTDTQYF.

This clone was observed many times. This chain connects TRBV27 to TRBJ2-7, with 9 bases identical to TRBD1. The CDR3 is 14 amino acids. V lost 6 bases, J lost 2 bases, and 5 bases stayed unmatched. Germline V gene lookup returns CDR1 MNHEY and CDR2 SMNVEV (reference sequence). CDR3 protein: CASSSRTGAYEQYF. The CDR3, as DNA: TGTGCCAGCAGCTCACGGACAGGGGCCTACGAGCAGTACTTC.

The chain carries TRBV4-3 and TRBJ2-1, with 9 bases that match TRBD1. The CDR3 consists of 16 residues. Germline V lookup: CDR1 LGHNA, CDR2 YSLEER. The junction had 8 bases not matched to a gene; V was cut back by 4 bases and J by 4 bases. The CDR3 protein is CASSLGTGNLYNEQFF. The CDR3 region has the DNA TGCGCCAGCAGCCTGGGGACAGGGAACTTATACAATGAGCAGTTCTTC.

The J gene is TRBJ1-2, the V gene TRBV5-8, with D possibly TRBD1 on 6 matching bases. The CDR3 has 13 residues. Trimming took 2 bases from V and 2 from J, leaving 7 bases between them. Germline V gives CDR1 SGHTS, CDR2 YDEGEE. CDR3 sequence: CASSFDRNYGYTF. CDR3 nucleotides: TGTGCCAGCAGCTTCGACAGGAACTATGGCTACACCTTC.

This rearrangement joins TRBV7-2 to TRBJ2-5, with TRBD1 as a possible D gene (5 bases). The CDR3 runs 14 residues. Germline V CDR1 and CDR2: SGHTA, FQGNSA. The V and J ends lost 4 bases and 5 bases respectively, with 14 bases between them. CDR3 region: CASSSSQVEETQYF. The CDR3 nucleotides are TGTGCCAGCAGCTCCTCACAGGTCGAGGAGACCCAGTACTTC.

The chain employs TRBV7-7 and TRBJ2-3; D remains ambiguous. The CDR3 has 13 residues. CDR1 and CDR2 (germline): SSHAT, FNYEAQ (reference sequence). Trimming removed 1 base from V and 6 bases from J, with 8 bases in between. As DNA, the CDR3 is TGTGCCAGCAGCTTAGGGTTAGGGGATACGCAGTATTTT. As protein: CASSLGLGDTQYF. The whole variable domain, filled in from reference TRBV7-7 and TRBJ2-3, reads GAGVSQSPRYKVTKRGQDVTLRCDPISSHATLYWYQQALGQGPEFLTYFNYEAQPDKSGLPSDRFSAERPEGSISTLTIQRTEQRDSAMYRCASSLGLGDTQYFGPGTRLTVL.

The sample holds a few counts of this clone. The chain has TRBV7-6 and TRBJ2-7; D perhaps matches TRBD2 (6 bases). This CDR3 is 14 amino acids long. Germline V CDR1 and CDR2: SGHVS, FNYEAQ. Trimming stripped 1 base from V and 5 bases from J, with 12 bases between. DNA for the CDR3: TGTGCCAGCAGCTTAGAGGCGGGATTGGACGAGCAGTACTTC. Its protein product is CASSLEAGLDEQYF.

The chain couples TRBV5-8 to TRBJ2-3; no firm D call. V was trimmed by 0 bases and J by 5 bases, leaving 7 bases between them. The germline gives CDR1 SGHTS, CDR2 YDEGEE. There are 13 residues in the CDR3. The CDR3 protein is CASSLAPGDTQYF. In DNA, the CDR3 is TGTGCCAGCAGCTTGGCTCCCGGAGATACGCAGTATTTT.

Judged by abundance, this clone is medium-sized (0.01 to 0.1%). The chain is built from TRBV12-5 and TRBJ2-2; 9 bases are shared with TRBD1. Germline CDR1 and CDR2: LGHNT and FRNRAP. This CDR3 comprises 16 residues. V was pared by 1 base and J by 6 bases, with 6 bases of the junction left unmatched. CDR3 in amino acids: CASGLGQGVSAGELFF. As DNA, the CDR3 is TGTGCTAGTGGTTTGGGACAGGGGGTGTCGGCCGGGGAGCTGTTTTTT.

The CDR3 reads CSAKGREQYF. In DNA, the CDR3 is TGCAGCGCAAAGGGGCGCGAGCAGTACTTC. This sequence joins TRBV29-1 and TRBJ2-7; a weak D match, TRBD1 (5 bases). Germline values: CDR1 SQVTM, CDR2 ANQGSEA. V was shortened by 7 bases and J by 6 bases, with 10 bases between the two germline ends. CDR3 length: 10 residues.

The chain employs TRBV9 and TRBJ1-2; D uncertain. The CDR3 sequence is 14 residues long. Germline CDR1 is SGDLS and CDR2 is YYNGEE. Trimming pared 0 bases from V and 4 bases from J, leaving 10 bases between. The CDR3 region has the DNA TGTGCCAGCAGCGTAGCCCCTCGGGGCTATGGCTACACCTTC. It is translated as CASSVAPRGYGYTF. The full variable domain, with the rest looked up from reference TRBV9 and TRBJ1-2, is DSGVTQTPKHLITATGQRVTLRCSPRSGDLSVYWYQQSLDQGLQFLIQYYNGEERAKGNILERFSAQQFPDLHSELNLSSLELGDSALYFCASSVAPRGYGYTFGSGTRLTVV.

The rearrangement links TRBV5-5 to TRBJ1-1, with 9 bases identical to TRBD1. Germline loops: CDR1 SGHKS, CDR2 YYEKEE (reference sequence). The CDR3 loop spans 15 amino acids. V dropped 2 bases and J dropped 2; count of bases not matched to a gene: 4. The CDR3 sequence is CASSLRQGVNTEAFF. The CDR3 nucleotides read TGTGCCAGCAGCTTACGACAGGGGGTAAACACTGAAGCTTTCTTT.

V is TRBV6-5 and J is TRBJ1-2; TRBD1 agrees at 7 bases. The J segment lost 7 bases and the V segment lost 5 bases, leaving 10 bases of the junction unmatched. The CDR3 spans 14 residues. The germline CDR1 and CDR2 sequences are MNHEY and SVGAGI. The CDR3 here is CASSRQGPVFGYTF. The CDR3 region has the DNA TGTGCCAGCAGTAGACAGGGTCCTGTCTTTGGCTACACCTTC.

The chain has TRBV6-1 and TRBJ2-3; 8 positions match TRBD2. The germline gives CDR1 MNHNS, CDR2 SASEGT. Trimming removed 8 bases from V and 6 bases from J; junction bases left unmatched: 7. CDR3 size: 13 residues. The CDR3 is CASDFSGKDTQYF. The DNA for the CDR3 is TGTGCCAGCGATTTTAGCGGGAAGGATACGCAGTATTTT.

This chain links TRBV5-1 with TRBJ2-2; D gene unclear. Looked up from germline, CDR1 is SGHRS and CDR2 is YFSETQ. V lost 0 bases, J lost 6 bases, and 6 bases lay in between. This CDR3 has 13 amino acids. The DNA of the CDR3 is TGCGCCAGCAGCTTGGAACCACCCGGGGAGCTGTTTTTT. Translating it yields CASSLEPPGELFF.

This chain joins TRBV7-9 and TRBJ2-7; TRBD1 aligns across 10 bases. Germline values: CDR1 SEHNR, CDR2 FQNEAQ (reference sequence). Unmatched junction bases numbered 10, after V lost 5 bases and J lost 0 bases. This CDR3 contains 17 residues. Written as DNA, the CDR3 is TGTGCCAGCAGCGACGGGGGATGGACAGGGGGCTCCTACGAGCAGTACTTC. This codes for CASSDGGWTGGSYEQYF.

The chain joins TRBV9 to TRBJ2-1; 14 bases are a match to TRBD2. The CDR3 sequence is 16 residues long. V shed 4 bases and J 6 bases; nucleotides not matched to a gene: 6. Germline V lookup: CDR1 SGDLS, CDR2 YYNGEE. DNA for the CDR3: TGTGCCAGCAGCATAGGGACTAGCGGGAGTGTCAATGAGCAGTTCTTC. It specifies CASSIGTSGSVNEQFF. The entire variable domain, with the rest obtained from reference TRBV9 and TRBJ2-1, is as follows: DSGVTQTPKHLITATGQRVTLRCSPRSGDLSVYWYQQSLDQGLQFLIQYYNGEERAKGNILERFSAQQFPDLHSELNLSSLELGDSALYFCASSIGTSGSVNEQFFGPGTRLTVL.

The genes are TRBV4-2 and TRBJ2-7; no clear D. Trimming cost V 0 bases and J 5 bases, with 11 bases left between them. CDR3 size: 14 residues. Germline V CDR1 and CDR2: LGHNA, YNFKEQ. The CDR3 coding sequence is TGTGCCAGCAGCCAAGAGCCCTATAGAAACGAGCAGTACTTC. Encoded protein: CASSQEPYRNEQYF.

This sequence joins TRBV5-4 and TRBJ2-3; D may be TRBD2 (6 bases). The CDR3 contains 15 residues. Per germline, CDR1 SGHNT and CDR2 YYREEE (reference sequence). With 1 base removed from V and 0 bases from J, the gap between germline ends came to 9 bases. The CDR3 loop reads CASSLIGGSTDTQYF. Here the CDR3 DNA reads TGTGCCAGCAGCTTGATCGGGGGAAGCACAGATACGCAGTATTTT.

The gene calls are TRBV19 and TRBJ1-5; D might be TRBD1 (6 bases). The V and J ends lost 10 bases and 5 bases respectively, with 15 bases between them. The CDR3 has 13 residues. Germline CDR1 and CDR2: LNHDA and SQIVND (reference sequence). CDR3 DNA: TGTGCCATAGCCACAGGGCCCCATCAGCCCCAGCATTTT. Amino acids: CAIATGPHQPQHF.

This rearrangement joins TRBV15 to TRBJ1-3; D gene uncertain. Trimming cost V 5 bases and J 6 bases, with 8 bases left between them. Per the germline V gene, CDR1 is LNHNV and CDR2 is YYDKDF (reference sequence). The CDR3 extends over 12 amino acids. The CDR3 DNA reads TGTGCCACCAGCTCTCTGGAAAACACCATATATTTT. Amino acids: CATSSLENTIYF.

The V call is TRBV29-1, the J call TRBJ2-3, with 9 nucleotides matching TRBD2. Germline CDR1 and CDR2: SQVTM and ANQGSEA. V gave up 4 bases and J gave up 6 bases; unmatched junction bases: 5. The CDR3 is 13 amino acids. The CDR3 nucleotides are TGCAGCGTTGGGGGTAGCGGGAGCGATACGCAGTATTTT. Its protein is CSVGGSGSDTQYF.

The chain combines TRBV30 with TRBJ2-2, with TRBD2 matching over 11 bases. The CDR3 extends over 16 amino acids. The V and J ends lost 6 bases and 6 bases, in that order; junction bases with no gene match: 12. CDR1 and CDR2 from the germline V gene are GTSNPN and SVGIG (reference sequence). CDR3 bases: TGTGCCTGTAACGCTGACCCGGGACTAGCGGCCGGGGAGCTGTTTTTT. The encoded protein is CACNADPGLAAGELFF.

The CDR3 region has the DNA TGTGCCAGCAGTTGGGCCGATCAACCTGGAAACACCATATATTTT. It codes for CASSWADQPGNTIYF. This chain uses TRBV6-5 with TRBJ1-3, with unresolved D. Germline CDR1 is MNHEY and CDR2 is SVGAGI. Trimming left V 4 bases short and J 2 bases short, with 12 bases between. The CDR3 is 15 residues long.

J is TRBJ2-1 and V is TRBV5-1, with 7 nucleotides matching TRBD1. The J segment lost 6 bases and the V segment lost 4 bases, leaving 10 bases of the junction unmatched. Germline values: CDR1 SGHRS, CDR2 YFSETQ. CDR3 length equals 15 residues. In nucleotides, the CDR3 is TGCGCCAGCAGCCTGACAGGGTCTTCGTTCAATGAGCAGTTCTTC. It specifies CASSLTGSSFNEQFF.

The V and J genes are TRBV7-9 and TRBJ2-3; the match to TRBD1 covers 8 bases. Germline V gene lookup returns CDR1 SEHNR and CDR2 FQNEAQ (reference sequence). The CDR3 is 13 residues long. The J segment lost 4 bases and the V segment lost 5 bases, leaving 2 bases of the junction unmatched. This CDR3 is CASSARGPDTQYF. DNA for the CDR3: TGTGCCAGCAGCGCCAGGGGGCCAGATACGCAGTATTTT.

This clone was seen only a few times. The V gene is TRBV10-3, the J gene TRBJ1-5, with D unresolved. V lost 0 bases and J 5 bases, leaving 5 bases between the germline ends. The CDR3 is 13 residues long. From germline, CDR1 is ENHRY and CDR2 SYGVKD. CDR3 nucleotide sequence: TGTGCCATCAGTGAGTCCTTCGATCAGCCCCAGCATTTT. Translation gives CAISESFDQPQHF.

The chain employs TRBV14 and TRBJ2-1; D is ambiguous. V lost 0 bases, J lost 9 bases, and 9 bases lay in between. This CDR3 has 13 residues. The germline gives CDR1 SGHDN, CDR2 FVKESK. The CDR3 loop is CASSQDRASEQFF. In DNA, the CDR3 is TGTGCCAGCAGCCAAGATCGAGCAAGTGAGCAGTTCTTC.